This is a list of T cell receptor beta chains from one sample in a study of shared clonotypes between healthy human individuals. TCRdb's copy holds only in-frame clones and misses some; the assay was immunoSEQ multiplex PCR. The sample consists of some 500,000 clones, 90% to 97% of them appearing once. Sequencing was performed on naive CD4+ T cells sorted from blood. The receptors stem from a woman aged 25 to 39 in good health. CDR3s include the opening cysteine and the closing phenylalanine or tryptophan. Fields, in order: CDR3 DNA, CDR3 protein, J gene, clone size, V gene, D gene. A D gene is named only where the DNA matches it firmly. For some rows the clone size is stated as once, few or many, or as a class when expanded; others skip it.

cdr3_nt: TGTGCCAGCTCACCTACTACAGGGGTCCACTATGGCTACACCTTC
cdr3_aa: CASSPTTGVHYGYTF
j_call: TRBJ1-2
clone_size: once
v_call: TRBV18
d_call: TRBD1

cdr3_nt: TGCGCCAGCAGCTTTTCGGGAGAGACCTACGAGCAGTACTTC
cdr3_aa: CASSFSGETYEQYF
j_call: TRBJ2-7
clone_size: .
v_call: TRBV5-1
d_call: .

cdr3_nt: TGTGCCAGCAGTGGGAATCGGGACAGCTTCTACGAGCAGTACTTC
cdr3_aa: CASSGNRDSFYEQYF
j_call: TRBJ2-7
clone_size: .
v_call: TRBV6-1
d_call: TRBD1

cdr3_nt: TGTGCCAGCAGTGACCTCGGCGGTAACCAGTTCTTC
cdr3_aa: CASSDLGGNQFF
j_call: TRBJ2-1
clone_size: .
v_call: TRBV25-1
d_call: .

cdr3_nt: TGTGCCAGCAGCTCTCAAACCCCGGTTGACGACTACGAGCAGTACTTC
cdr3_aa: CASSSQTPVDDYEQYF
j_call: TRBJ2-7
clone_size: .
v_call: TRBV7-6
d_call: .

cdr3_nt: TGCGCCAGCAGCTTGGCTGGGCGGGAGCTCTACAATGAGCAGTTCTTC
cdr3_aa: CASSLAGRELYNEQFF
j_call: TRBJ2-1
clone_size: .
v_call: TRBV5-1
d_call: TRBD2

cdr3_nt: TGTGCCAGCAGTGTCACTAGCGGGAGGGCCACAGATACGCAGTATTTT
cdr3_aa: CASSVTSGRATDTQYF
j_call: TRBJ2-3
clone_size: .
v_call: TRBV6-1
d_call: TRBD2

cdr3_nt: TGTGCCAGCAGCCGTAGCACAGATACGCAGTATTTT
cdr3_aa: CASSRSTDTQYF
j_call: TRBJ2-3
clone_size: .
v_call: TRBV5-8
d_call: .

cdr3_nt: TGTGCCAGCAGTTCGCCAGGGGAAATGGGTGAAAAACTGTTTTTT
cdr3_aa: CASSSPGEMGEKLFF
j_call: TRBJ1-4
clone_size: .
v_call: TRBV28
d_call: .

cdr3_nt: TGTGCCAGCTCACCCACAGCTCCAGGGACAGGGGGAGGAGGCTACACCTTC
cdr3_aa: CASSPTAPGTGGGGYTF
j_call: TRBJ1-2
clone_size: .
v_call: TRBV18
d_call: TRBD1

cdr3_nt: TGTGCCAGTAGTGGGGAAACCTACGAGCAGTACTTC
cdr3_aa: CASSGETYEQYF
j_call: TRBJ2-7
clone_size: .
v_call: TRBV19
d_call: .

cdr3_nt: TGTGCCAGTAGCGGTGAGCGGGAAAACACAGATACGCAGTATTTT
cdr3_aa: CASSGERENTDTQYF
j_call: TRBJ2-3
clone_size: .
v_call: TRBV19
d_call: TRBD2

cdr3_nt: TGCGCCAGCAGCTTGGGCCCGGAAGGAACGGGCGAGCAGTACTTC
cdr3_aa: CASSLGPEGTGEQYF
j_call: TRBJ2-7
clone_size: .
v_call: TRBV5-1
d_call: .

cdr3_nt: TGTGCCAGTAGCGATGGGCCCACAGATACGCAGTATTTT
cdr3_aa: CASSDGPTDTQYF
j_call: TRBJ2-3
clone_size: .
v_call: TRBV19
d_call: .

cdr3_nt: TGCGCCAGCAGCTTGCCCGGGACAGGGAATGAAAAACTGTTTTTT
cdr3_aa: CASSLPGTGNEKLFF
j_call: TRBJ1-4
clone_size: .
v_call: TRBV5-1
d_call: TRBD1

cdr3_nt: TGCGCCAGCAGCTTTCAAACAGGGGACCGCTACGAGCAGTACTTC
cdr3_aa: CASSFQTGDRYEQYF
j_call: TRBJ2-7
clone_size: .
v_call: TRBV5-1
d_call: TRBD1

cdr3_nt: TGCAGCGCTACGTACCAAGAGACCCAGTACTTC
cdr3_aa: CSATYQETQYF
j_call: TRBJ2-5
clone_size: .
v_call: TRBV29-1
d_call: .

cdr3_nt: TGCGCCAGCAGCCAAGATACTGTGTGCTGGGAACAGTACTTC
cdr3_aa: CASSQDTVCWEQYF
j_call: TRBJ2-7
clone_size: once
v_call: TRBV4-1
d_call: .

cdr3_nt: TGTGCCAGCCGCCCAAGCGGGAGATGGACAGATACGCAGTATTTT
cdr3_aa: CASRPSGRWTDTQYF
j_call: TRBJ2-3
clone_size: .
v_call: TRBV19
d_call: TRBD2

cdr3_nt: TGTGCCAGTAGTGCCCCCGACAAGCTCAATCAGCCCCAGCATTTT
cdr3_aa: CASSAPDKLNQPQHF
j_call: TRBJ1-5
clone_size: once
v_call: TRBV19
d_call: .

cdr3_nt: TGCGCCAGCAGCGAACTAGCGGGAGGTGGCACCGGGGAGCTGTTTTTT
cdr3_aa: CASSELAGGGTGELFF
j_call: TRBJ2-2
clone_size: once
v_call: TRBV5-1
d_call: TRBD2

cdr3_nt: TGTGCCAGCAGTGAAAGGCGGGGGCCGACAGATACGCAGTATTTT
cdr3_aa: CASSERRGPTDTQYF
j_call: TRBJ2-3
clone_size: .
v_call: TRBV25-1
d_call: .

cdr3_nt: TGTGCCAGCAGTGGGGACGGGGCGTACGAGCAGTACTTC
cdr3_aa: CASSGDGAYEQYF
j_call: TRBJ2-7
clone_size: few
v_call: TRBV2
d_call: .

cdr3_nt: TGTGCCAGCAGCTTGGGAGGGAGAGATACTGAAGCTTTCTTT
cdr3_aa: CASSLGGRDTEAFF
j_call: TRBJ1-1
clone_size: once
v_call: TRBV7-9
d_call: .

cdr3_nt: TGTGCCAGTAGTATACTAGAGGGACAGGGTGGGCATGAGCAGTTCTTC
cdr3_aa: CASSILEGQGGHEQFF
j_call: TRBJ2-1
clone_size: .
v_call: TRBV19
d_call: TRBD1